The present TCR beta chain was sequenced within a study of shared clonotypes between healthy human individuals. General study results and limits: Of the naive CD4 clonotypes, around 5.2% were shared across a few donors. The authors sampled blood alone, and tissue repertoires likely differ.

Deletions cut 6 bases from V and 6 bases from J, with 16 bases between. This CDR3 has 14 amino acids. Germline V CDR1 and CDR2: MNHEY, SMNVEV (reference sequence). For this clone: The antigen remains undetermined.

Sequenced by immunoSEQ multiplex PCR; TCRdb stores in-frame clones only, minus some. The data contain hundreds of thousands of clones, about nine tenths of them singletons. This TCR was recovered from a man aged 18 to 30 in good health. The chain is built from TRBV27 and TRBJ2-3; maybe TRBD2 (5 bases). Sequencing was carried out using memory CD8+ T cells sorted from blood. Subset reported: CD45RO+ cells pooled with CCR7-negative TemRA cells. DNA of the CDR3: TGTGCCAGCAGGACGAGAGGCGGGTGGGATACGCAGTATTTT. It is translated as CASRTRGGWDTQYF.